Below, 20 T cell receptor beta chains from the same sample are listed, as sequenced in a study of cytomegalovirus exposure and HLA in healthy donors. The study ran its PCR with 60 Vbeta and 13 Jbeta primers. Sequenced by immunoSEQ multiplex PCR; TCRdb stores in-frame clones only, minus some. Of roughly 250,000 clones detected, approximately 80% appear once; the ten largest clones hold roughly 0.31%. Material for sequencing was PBMCs. The receptors shown here come from a girl aged 2 to 9 in good health and CMV-seronegative.

The chain carries TRBV2 and TRBJ2-7; 7 bases agree with TRBD1. Germline loops: CDR1 SNHLY, CDR2 FYNNEI. This CDR3 is built from 13 residues. With V trimmed by 9 bases and J by 5 bases, 10 bases remained unmatched. Here the CDR3 reads CARQGVGGNEQYF. In nucleotides, the CDR3 is TGTGCCAGACAAGGGGTAGGGGGCAACGAGCAGTACTTC.

The chain has TRBV29-1 and TRBJ1-3; D call uncertain. Germline lookup yields CDR1 SQVTM and CDR2 ANQGSEA. V lost 6 bases, J lost 4 bases, and 10 bases lay in between. The CDR3 is 12 residues long. The CDR3 DNA reads as TGCAGCGTAACAAAAACGGGAAACACCATATATTTT. Amino acid sequence: CSVTKTGNTIYF. Drawing the rest from reference TRBV29-1 and TRBJ1-3, the complete variable domain is SAVISQKPSRDICQRGTSLTIQCQVDSQVTMMFWYRQQPGQSLTLIATANQGSEATYESGFVIDKFPISRPNLTFSTLTVSNMSPEDSSIYLCSVTKTGNTIYFGEGSWLTVV.

The V and J genes are TRBV19 and TRBJ1-1, with 8 bases that match TRBD1. Trimming removed 5 bases from V and 1 base from J; junction bases left unmatched: 3. This CDR3 comprises 14 residues. Germline CDR1 LNHDA, CDR2 SQIVND (reference sequence). The CDR3 region has the DNA TGTGCCAGTAGTCCGGACAGGGCGAACACTGAAGCTTTCTTT. This gives the protein CASSPDRANTEAFF.

About this clone itself: Germline is not matched at one junction end, which may reflect a read error. The CDR3 DNA reads TGTTCCAGCAGCATAGCAGAGGGGGGACAGCTCGACGAGCAGTACTTC. Protein product: CSSSIAEGGQLDEQYF. The gene calls are TRBV7-9 and TRBJ2-7; the D gene is possibly TRBD1 (7 bases). This CDR3 region has 16 residues. The germline V gene encodes CDR1 SEHNR and CDR2 FQNEAQ (reference sequence).

This clone has just one count. The chain combines TRBV28 with TRBJ2-3, with 10 bases aligning to TRBD1. V dropped 3 bases and J dropped 6; count of bases not matched to a gene: 9. The CDR3 is 16 residues long. The germline CDR1 and CDR2 sequences are MDHEN and SYDVKM. CDR3 coding DNA: TGTGCCAGCAGTTTGAGGACAGGGGGAGCGGTTGATACGCAGTATTTT. It codes for CASSLRTGGAVDTQYF.

The chain joins TRBV13 to TRBJ1-2; D might be TRBD1 (6 bases). Germline CDR1 PRHDT, CDR2 FYEKMQ (reference sequence). This CDR3 is built from 16 residues. V was clipped by 3 bases and J by 4 bases, with 18 bases between them. In DNA form, the CDR3 reads TGTGCCAGCAGCTTGAACGGACCGGGGGGGGCCTATGGCTACACCTTC. Its protein is CASSLNGPGGAYGYTF.

The V call is TRBV27, the J call TRBJ1-5; D is uncertain. The V end lost 5 bases, the J end lost 3 bases, and 8 bases lay between the germline ends. The V gene's germline CDR1 is MNHEY and CDR2 SMNVEV (reference sequence). CDR3 length: 13 amino acids. CDR3: CASSARYNQPQHF. The CDR3 nucleotides read TGTGCCAGCAGTGCGCGCTACAATCAGCCCCAGCATTTT.

V is TRBV6-6 and J is TRBJ2-7; 7 bases line up with TRBD2. Germline V gives CDR1 MNHNY, CDR2 SVGAGI (reference sequence). There are 15 residues in the CDR3. V shed 2 bases and J 5 bases; nucleotides not matched to a gene: 9. CDR3 in amino acids: CASSYGGERRNEQYF. The DNA of the CDR3 is TGTGCCAGCAGTTACGGGGGGGAAAGGAGGAACGAGCAGTACTTC.

The V gene is TRBV7-3, the J gene TRBJ2-3; D unresolved. V lost 2 bases to trimming and J lost 2 bases, with 5 bases between them. CDR3 length: 13 amino acids. Germline lookup yields CDR1 SGHTA and CDR2 FQGTGA. For the CDR3, the DNA is TGTGCCAGCAGCTTAGCCTACACAGATACGCAGTATTTT. It yields the protein CASSLAYTDTQYF.

The rearrangement links TRBV2 to TRBJ2-7; TRBD1 might be the D (6 bases). The germline V gene encodes CDR1 SNHLY and CDR2 FYNNEI. There are 14 residues in the CDR3. V was cut by 6 bases and J by 1 base, with 13 bases left in between. CDR3 sequence (DNA): TGTGCCAGCAGGCAGGGGACGCTATCCTACGAGCAGTACTTC. Its translation: CASRQGTLSYEQYF.

This clone came up once. J is TRBJ2-7 and V is TRBV7-9; 7 nucleotides agree with TRBD1. Losses at the gene ends were 5 bases for V and 0 bases for J; bases not matched to a gene: 13. Germline assignment: CDR1 SEHNR and CDR2 FQNEAQ (reference sequence). The CDR3 length is 17 residues. CDR3 residues: CASSLTGTASLSYEQYF. The CDR3 coding sequence is TGTGCCAGCAGCCTGACCGGGACAGCCAGCCTCTCCTACGAGCAGTACTTC.

The V call is TRBV9, the J call TRBJ2-3; 14 bases match TRBD2. The CDR3 covers 16 residues. The germline V gene encodes CDR1 SGDLS and CDR2 YYNGEE. The V gene end was trimmed by 3 bases and the J gene end by 5 bases; junction bases not matched to a gene: 5. The CDR3 bases are TGTGCCAGCAGCGAGGGACTAGCGGGAGAAAGAGATACGCAGTATTTT. Translated: CASSEGLAGERDTQYF.

This sequence joins TRBV2 and TRBJ2-5; 11 bases line up with TRBD1. J lost 2 bases, V lost 3 bases, and 2 bases had no gene match. Germline V CDR1 and CDR2: SNHLY, FYNNEI. The CDR3 contains 15 residues. The CDR3 sequence: CASSDRDRGQETQYF. Written as DNA, the CDR3 is TGTGCCAGCAGTGATAGGGACAGGGGGCAAGAGACCCAGTACTTC.

This chain uses TRBV6-1 with TRBJ2-5; 10 bases are shared with TRBD1. Gene TRBJ2-7 matches the end of the DNA better, so the J call may be wrong. The V gene's germline CDR1 is MNHNS and CDR2 SASEGT. The CDR3 runs to 12 residues. The CDR3 DNA is TGTGGCGCCGGGACAGGGGACTACGAGCAGTACTTC. This encodes CGAGTGDYEQYF.

This rearrangement joins TRBV10-2 to TRBJ2-7; TRBD2 aligns across 13 bases. The V and J ends lost 5 bases and 2 bases, in that order; junction bases with no gene match: 3. The CDR3 totals 15 residues. Germline CDR1 WSHSY, CDR2 SAAADI. CDR3 DNA: TGCGCCAGCAGTTACGGGACTAGCGGGACCTACGAGCAGTACTTC. Protein: CASSYGTSGTYEQYF.

This clone occurred a few times. The CDR3 here is CASSPRSGGAADTQYF. The CDR3 bases are TGTGCCAGCAGTCCTAGGAGCGGGGGGGCGGCAGATACGCAGTATTTT. The chain carries TRBV5-4 and TRBJ2-3; 10 bases agree with TRBD2. With V trimmed by 5 bases and J by 4 bases, 10 bases remained unmatched. The CDR3 sequence is 16 residues long. Germline loops: CDR1 SGHNT, CDR2 YYREEE (reference sequence).

In nucleotides, the CDR3 is TGTGCCAGCAGCCAGATCCGGGGGACTGGAAACACCATATATTTT. This gives the protein CASSQIRGTGNTIYF. The rearrangement uses TRBV14 and TRBJ1-3; D might be TRBD1 (5 bases). Trimming took 3 bases from V and 2 from J, leaving 11 bases between them. The CDR3 runs to 15 residues. Germline V gene lookup returns CDR1 SGHDN and CDR2 FVKESK. Supplemented by reference TRBV14 and TRBJ1-3, the full variable domain reads EAGVTQFPSHSVIEKGQTVTLRCDPISGHDNLYWYRRVMGKEIKFLLHFVKESKQDESGMPNNRFLAERTGGTYSTLKVQPAELEDSGVYFCASSQIRGTGNTIYFGEGSWLTVV.

This sequence joins TRBV5-1 and TRBJ2-1; 8 bases fit TRBD1. Per germline, CDR1 SGHRS and CDR2 YFSETQ. With V trimmed by 5 bases and J by 7 bases, 5 bases remained unmatched. This CDR3 spans 13 amino acids. CDR3 nucleotide sequence: TGCGCCAGCAGGGACAGGGATCGAAATGAGCAGTTCTTC. This codes for CASRDRDRNEQFF.

This chain links TRBV10-3 with TRBJ2-5; D not resolved. In germline, CDR1 is ENHRY, CDR2 SYGVKD. The V end lost 1 base, the J end lost 1 base, and 7 bases lay between the germline ends. The CDR3 contains 14 residues. The CDR3, as DNA: TGTGCCATCAGTGAGTATGCTAGCCAAGAGACCCAGTACTTC. As protein: CAISEYASQETQYF.

This sequence joins TRBV20-1 and TRBJ2-2; 7 bases align to TRBD2. From germline, CDR1 is DFQATT and CDR2 SNEGSKA (reference sequence). V dropped 7 bases and J dropped 5; count of bases not matched to a gene: 1. CDR3 length: 11 amino acids. CDR3 in amino acids: CSGGGTGELFF. For the CDR3, the DNA is TGCAGTGGGGGGGGAACCGGGGAGCTGTTTTTT.